Below, one T cell receptor (beta chain) is given with its context. From the 5' RACE reads, TCRdb called clonotypes with MiXCR, one entry per CDR3 protein. This sample has over 20,000 distinct CDR3 sequences, with 4.8% found just once. The source of the sample is a study of early T cells in non-severe SARS-CoV-2 infection. Germline CDR1 and CDR2: SNHLY and FYNNEI. Trimming cost V 5 bases and J 2 bases; bases outside gene matches: 1. The CDR3 covers 14 residues. The chain combines TRBV2 with TRBJ1-5, with 9 positions matching TRBD1. The receptor's source is an adult who was a healthcare worker with PCR-confirmed SARS-CoV-2 infection or an uninfected control (not recorded which). The specimen sequenced was whole blood. CDR3 sequence: CASSRTGGNQPQHF. CDR3 nucleotides: TGTGCCAGCAGTAGGACAGGGGGCAATCAGCCCCAGCATTTT.